The 17 T cell receptor beta chains below were found in one sample sequenced in a study of T cell responses to AZD1222 COVID-19 vaccine. Libraries were prepared by immunoSEQ multiplex PCR; TCRdb keeps only in-frame clonotypes and omits some of them. The table includes roughly 67,000 clones, roughly nine tenths detected once. Material: peripheral blood, obtained 28 days after the second AZD1222 dose. These receptors all come from an adult who received the AZD1222 COVID-19 vaccine.

The V gene is TRBV6-1, the J gene TRBJ1-2, with a weak D call TRBD1 (5 bases). CDR1 MNHNS and CDR2 SASEGT come from the germline V gene. The length of the CDR3 is 13 residues. Trimming cost V 4 bases and J 0 bases, with 6 bases left between them. CDR3: CASSGGANYGYTF. CDR3 nucleotide sequence: TGTGCCAGCAGTGGGGGGGCTAACTATGGCTACACCTTC.

This clone appeared once. The chain uses TRBV28 and TRBJ1-4; 9 nucleotides align to TRBD1. J gave up 8 bases and V 10 bases, and 11 bases lay outside the gene matches. There are 14 residues in the CDR3. CDR1 MDHEN and CDR2 SYDVKM come from the germline V gene. The CDR3 is CATSSPGTGEKLFF. CDR3 sequence (DNA): TGTGCCACCTCATCCCCGGGGACAGGGGAAAAACTGTTTTTT.

On this clone: Within the sample, other DNA sequences also encode this same CDR3. The V and J genes are TRBV4-1 and TRBJ2-7; the match to TRBD2 covers 13 bases. This CDR3 has 15 residues. Germline CDR1 MGHRA, CDR2 YSYEKL. V gave up 1 base and J gave up 4 bases; unmatched junction bases: 1. The CDR3 here is CASSQGLAGGYEQYF. The CDR3 coding sequence is TGCGCCAGCAGCCAAGGACTAGCGGGAGGATACGAGCAGTACTTC.

The rearrangement uses TRBV30 and TRBJ2-5; TRBD1 agrees at 9 bases. Germline V CDR1 and CDR2: GTSNPN, SVGIG (reference sequence). The CDR3 consists of 13 residues. J gave up 2 bases and V 5 bases, and 3 bases lay outside the gene matches. The DNA of the CDR3 is TGTGCCTGGGCCGGGACAGGGCAAGAGACCCAGTACTTC. This encodes CAWAGTGQETQYF.

This chain joins TRBV7-6 and TRBJ2-3; 13 nucleotides align to TRBD2. Germline V lookup: CDR1 SGHVS, CDR2 FNYEAQ. V shed 1 base, J shed 1 base, and the junction held 2 bases outside the gene matches. This CDR3 has 17 residues. This chain's CDR3 is CASSLGGLAGRTDTQYF. CDR3 DNA: TGTGCCAGCAGCTTAGGGGGACTAGCGGGGCGCACAGATACGCAGTATTTT. Full variable domain (outside the CDR3, taken from reference TRBV7-6 and TRBJ2-3): GAGVSQSPRYKVTKRGQDVALRCDPISGHVSLYWYRQALGQGPEFLTYFNYEAQQDKSGLPNDRFSAERPEGSISTLTIQRTEQRDSAMYRCASSLGGLAGRTDTQYFGPGTRLTVL.

This chain joins TRBV6-4 and TRBJ2-7; 7 bases line up with TRBD1. Germline CDR1 reads MRHNA; CDR2 reads SNTAGT. This CDR3 is built from 17 residues. Losses at the gene ends were 4 bases for V and 9 bases for J; bases not matched to a gene: 21. CDR3 amino acids: CASSVPPPPPLRQGQYF. Here the CDR3 DNA reads TGTGCCAGCAGTGTGCCCCCCCCGCCGCCTCTTAGACAGGGGCAGTACTTC.

V and J are TRBV5-1 and TRBJ1-3; 10 bases match TRBD1. CDR1 and CDR2 from the germline V gene are SGHRS and YFSETQ. Trimming cost V 4 bases and J 0 bases; bases outside gene matches: 13. The CDR3 spans 19 residues. The CDR3 spells CASSRTGTGARGSGNTIYF. CDR3 bases: TGCGCCAGCAGCCGGACCGGGACAGGGGCGAGGGGCTCTGGAAACACCATATATTTT.

V gene TRBV12-3 or TRBV12-4 combines with J gene TRBJ1-1, with D unresolved. There are 13 residues in the CDR3. Deletions cut 3 bases from V and 1 base from J, with 6 bases between. The CDR3 loop reads CASSFAGNTEAFF. The DNA for the CDR3 is TGTGCCAGCAGTTTTGCGGGGAACACTGAAGCTTTCTTT.

The V call is TRBV7-9, the J call TRBJ1-1; D unclear. This CDR3 contains 11 residues. Germline values: CDR1 SEHNR, CDR2 FQNEAQ (reference sequence). Trimming removed 5 bases at V and 0 bases at J, with 1 base between. Written as DNA, the CDR3 is TGTGCCAGCAGCGTGAACACTGAAGCTTTCTTT. Translating gives CASSVNTEAFF.

The chain employs TRBV6-5 and TRBJ1-5, with D uncertain. The V and J ends lost 6 bases and 3 bases respectively, with 12 bases between them. Germline CDR1 reads MNHEY; CDR2 reads SVGAGI. The CDR3 runs to 14 residues. The CDR3 sequence: CASSLQWDNQPQHF. CDR3 nucleotides: TGTGCCAGCAGCCTTCAGTGGGACAATCAGCCCCAGCATTTT.

This clone occurred many times. The chain recombines TRBV10-1 with TRBJ1-6; D gene ambiguous. CDR1 is WNHNN and CDR2 is SYGVQD in the germline V gene (reference sequence). The CDR3 consists of 10 residues. V was trimmed by 5 bases and J by 7 bases, leaving 0 bases between them. The CDR3 region is CASSNSPLHF. CDR3 nucleotides: TGCGCCAGCAGTAATTCACCCCTCCACTTT.

The chain is built from TRBV6-5 and TRBJ2-7, with TRBD1 matching over 9 bases. This CDR3 contains 15 residues. Unmatched junction bases numbered 7, after V lost 4 bases and J lost 3 bases. Germline CDR1 is MNHEY and CDR2 is SVGAGI. The CDR3 DNA reads TGTGCCAGCAGTTCCCCGGGACAGGGCCACTACGAGCAGTACTTC. Protein sequence: CASSSPGQGHYEQYF.

The genes are TRBV5-1 and TRBJ2-7, with 9 bases fitting TRBD1. After removal of 7 bases from V and 5 bases from J, the junction contained 7 bases not matched to a gene. Per germline, CDR1 SGHRS and CDR2 YFSETQ. The CDR3 totals 13 residues. The CDR3 coding sequence is TGCGCCAGCTCGACAGGGGGGAGGAACGAGCAGTACTTC. Protein sequence: CASSTGGRNEQYF.

The J gene is TRBJ2-7, the V gene TRBV11-3; maybe TRBD1 (6 bases). The CDR3 spans 14 residues. V was pared by 5 bases and J by 1 base, with 12 bases between. CDR1 and CDR2 (germline): SGHNT, YENEEA. CDR3 protein: CASSRQEDSYEQYF. The CDR3 DNA sequence: TGTGCCAGCAGCCGACAGGAGGATTCCTACGAGCAGTACTTC.

This CDR3 reads CASSPPGEDSPLHF. In DNA, the CDR3 is TGTGCCAGCTCACCTCCGGGGGAAGACTCACCCCTCCACTTT. The chain combines TRBV18 with TRBJ1-6; D might be TRBD1 (5 bases). V shed 3 bases and J shed 10 bases, with 13 bases lying between them. Germline V gene lookup returns CDR1 KGHSH and CDR2 LQKENI. This CDR3 comprises 14 residues.

V gene TRBV12-3 or TRBV12-4 combines with J gene TRBJ2-1; D ambiguous. This CDR3 has 12 amino acids. Between the trimmed V and J ends, which lost 6 bases and 10 bases, there was a span of 13 bases. Here the CDR3 reads CASSPSRAEQFF. In DNA form, the CDR3 reads TGTGCCAGCAGCCCCTCAAGAGCGGAGCAGTTCTTC.

The V gene is TRBV5-1, the J gene TRBJ2-1; 11 positions match TRBD2. Germline CDR1 is SGHRS and CDR2 is YFSETQ. V shed 2 bases and J 0 bases; nucleotides not matched to a gene: 4. This CDR3 has 17 amino acids. The CDR3, as DNA: TGCGCCAGCAGCTTTACAACTAGCGGGGGCTCCTACAATGAGCAGTTCTTC. Protein: CASSFTTSGGSYNEQFF.